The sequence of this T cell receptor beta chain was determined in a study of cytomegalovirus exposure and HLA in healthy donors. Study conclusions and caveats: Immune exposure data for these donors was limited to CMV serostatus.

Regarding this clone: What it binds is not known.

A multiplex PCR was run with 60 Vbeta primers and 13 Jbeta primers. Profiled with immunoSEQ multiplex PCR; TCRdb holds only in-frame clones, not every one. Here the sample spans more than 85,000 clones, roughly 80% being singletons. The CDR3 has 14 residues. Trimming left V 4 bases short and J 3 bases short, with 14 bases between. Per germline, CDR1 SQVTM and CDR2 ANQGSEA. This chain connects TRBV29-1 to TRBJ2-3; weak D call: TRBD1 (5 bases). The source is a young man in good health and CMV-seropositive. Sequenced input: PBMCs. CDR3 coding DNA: TGCAGCGTTGCGGCAGGGTTAACGACAGATACGCAGTATTTT. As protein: CSVAAGLTTDTQYF.